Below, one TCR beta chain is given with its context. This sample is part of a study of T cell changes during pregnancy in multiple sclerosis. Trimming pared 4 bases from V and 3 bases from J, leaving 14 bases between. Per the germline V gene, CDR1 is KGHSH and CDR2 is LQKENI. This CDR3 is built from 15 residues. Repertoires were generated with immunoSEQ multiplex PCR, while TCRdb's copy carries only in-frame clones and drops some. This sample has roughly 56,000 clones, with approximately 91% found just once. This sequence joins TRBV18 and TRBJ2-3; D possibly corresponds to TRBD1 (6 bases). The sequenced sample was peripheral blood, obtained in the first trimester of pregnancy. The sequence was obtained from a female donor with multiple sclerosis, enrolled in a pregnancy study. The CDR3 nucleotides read TGTGCCAGCTCACTAATACAGGGTGAGACAGATACGCAGTATTTT. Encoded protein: CASSLIQGETDTQYF.